The TCR beta chain described here comes from a study of blood T cell repertoires in COVID-19. Across the whole study: Researchers got acute and convalescent COVID-19 samples from the United States, Italy and Spain.

This CDR3 region has 14 residues. The germline CDR1 and CDR2 sequences are SNHLY and FYNNEI. The V end was cut by 8 bases, the J end by 0 bases, with 12 bases between. Method: immunoSEQ multiplex PCR; TCRdb's copy keeps in-frame clones and lacks some. The repertoire holds under 400,000 clones, with approximately 88% as singletons. The material sequenced was peripheral blood. V gene TRBV2 combines with J gene TRBJ2-3, with D hard to call. The TCR comes from a woman aged 25 to 39 with COVID-19, enrolled during active disease. CDR3 residues: CASLVLASTDTQYF. In DNA form, the CDR3 reads TGTGCCAGCCTGGTCCTGGCAAGCACAGATACGCAGTATTTT.